The sequence of this T cell receptor beta chain was determined in a study of blood T cell repertoires in COVID-19. Study-wide background: COVID-19 samples collected from the United States, Italy and Spain covered acute and convalescent phases. Sample material is recorded as cDNA or gDNA derived from T cells, B-cell-depleted T cells, or PBMCs.

In the original workflow: Reference gene primer amplification gave estimated nucleated cell counts. Sequencing was performed with immunoSEQ multiplex PCR; in TCRdb, only in-frame clones are kept and a portion is missing. V and J calls and clone size are given by that table; D and trimming were obtained from the DNA. The sample yields some 530,000 clones, 70% to 90% seen once. The CDR3 loop spans 16 amino acids. V gave up 4 bases and J gave up 7 bases, with 20 bases separating them. CDR1 is MDHEN and CDR2 is SYDVKM in the germline V gene. The source of this sequence is a human donor in a cohort sampled during active COVID-19. This chain connects TRBV28 to TRBJ1-5, with D possibly being TRBD1 (6 bases). Sequencing was done on a sample of peripheral blood. CDR3 nucleotides: TGTGCCAGCAGTTGGGGGAGATGGGGGGGCGCGCAGCCCCAGCATTTT. Amino acids: CASSWGRWGGAQPQHF.